Here is one TCR beta chain with its context. What it binds is not known. The PCR made use of 60 Vbeta and 13 Jbeta primers. Data came from immunoSEQ multiplex PCR; TCRdb stores just in-frame clones and leaves some out. The table records about 210,000 clones, more than 75% of them present only once. The data are from a study of cytomegalovirus exposure and HLA in healthy donors. Regarding the study as a whole: The authors later linked a missense DCLRE1C variant to TCR beta V- and J-gene trimming. Several of the most significant clusters appeared, in a later analysis, to be linked to common viral pathogens.

This CDR3 contains 14 residues. V lost 5 bases and J 3 bases, leaving 14 bases between the germline ends. The germline V gene encodes CDR1 MNHNS and CDR2 SASEGT. This receptor was taken from a man aged 35 to 55 in good health and CMV-seropositive. The chain couples TRBV6-1 to TRBJ2-7; D not certain. The sequencing input was PBMCs. CDR3 amino acids: CASSPQVLGYEQYV. The CDR3 DNA follows: TGTGCCAGCAGTCCTCAAGTCTTGGGCTACGAGCAGTACGTC.